Listed here are 25 T cell receptor beta chains from one sample, sequenced in a study of lymphopenia after photon versus proton radiotherapy. Using immunoSEQ multiplex PCR, the repertoire was profiled, and TCRdb retains in-frame clones only, with some absent. Of thousands of clones in the sample, around 90% were seen once. This specimen consisted of peripheral blood, obtained from a patient treated with photon-based radiotherapy. The receptors were sampled from a man older than 75 with cholangiocarcinoma.

V usage is TRBV10-3 and J usage is TRBJ1-5; D is possibly TRBD1 (6 bases). Trimming took 6 bases from V and 0 from J, leaving 15 bases between them. CDR1 and CDR2 from the germline V gene are ENHRY and SYGVKD. The CDR3 runs to 16 residues. The CDR3 bases are TGTGCCATCAGCTCACAGGGATCAAATAGCAATCAGCCCCAGCATTTT. Its protein is CAISSQGSNSNQPQHF.

This chain uses TRBV28 with TRBJ1-6; D gene unclear. Trimming removed 2 bases at V and 7 bases at J, with 6 bases between. CDR3 size: 13 residues. Germline CDR1 MDHEN, CDR2 SYDVKM. DNA for the CDR3: TGTGCCAGCAGTTTACAGAGAAATTCACCCCTCCACTTT. Protein: CASSLQRNSPLHF.

The chain joins TRBV5-1 to TRBJ2-1; D is unresolved. V lost 0 bases, J lost 0 bases, and 7 bases lay in between. The CDR3 sequence is 15 residues long. Germline lookup yields CDR1 SGHRS and CDR2 YFSETQ. The CDR3 loop is CASSLDLFSYNEQFF. In DNA form, the CDR3 reads TGCGCCAGCAGCTTGGATCTATTCTCCTACAATGAGCAGTTCTTC.

This clone showed up just a few times. The chain uses TRBV7-9 and TRBJ2-6; 8 bases align to TRBD1. V lost 6 bases to trimming and J lost 0 bases; unmatched junction nucleotides: 4. Germline V gene data show CDR1 as SEHNR and CDR2 as FQNEAQ (reference sequence). The CDR3 has 16 residues. Here the CDR3 reads CASRNRGVSGANVLTF. Here the CDR3 DNA reads TGTGCCAGCAGGAACAGGGGGGTCTCTGGGGCCAACGTCCTGACTTTC.

The chain has TRBV5-1 and TRBJ1-1; no clear D. This CDR3 is 14 amino acids long. The V and J ends lost 0 bases and 1 base respectively, with 7 bases between them. Germline V CDR1 and CDR2: SGHRS, YFSETQ. The CDR3 loop is CASSLVPGNTEAFF. The CDR3 DNA is TGCGCCAGCAGCTTGGTTCCAGGGAACACTGAAGCTTTCTTT.

This sequence joins TRBV6-1 and TRBJ1-3; possible D gene TRBD1, 6 bases. There are 17 residues in the CDR3. Germline V CDR1 and CDR2: MNHNS, SASEGT. V dropped 5 bases and J dropped 0 bases, with 17 bases sitting between them. For the CDR3, the DNA is TGTGCCAGCAGTCAAGACTGGACAGCGCGCTCTGGAAACACCATATATTTT. It translates to CASSQDWTARSGNTIYF.

V usage is TRBV9 and J usage is TRBJ1-2, with a possible D match to TRBD1 (5 bases). The V end lost 0 bases, the J end lost 6 bases, and 9 bases lay between the germline ends. CDR1 and CDR2 (germline): SGDLS, YYNGEE. This CDR3 has 13 amino acids. CDR3 DNA: TGTGCCAGCAGCGTAGGGTCAGGGCATGGCTACACCTTC. It is translated as CASSVGSGHGYTF.

The chain employs TRBV11-2 and TRBJ1-1; D perhaps matches TRBD1 (5 bases). The V end lost 3 bases, the J end lost 4 bases, and 12 bases lay between the germline ends. This CDR3 contains 14 residues. Germline CDR1 reads SGHAT; CDR2 reads FQNNGV. The CDR3 DNA is TGTGCCAGCAGCTTCGGGGGATCAGGCACTGAAGCTTTCTTT. As protein: CASSFGGSGTEAFF. Full variable domain (remainder filled in from reference TRBV11-2 and TRBJ1-1): EAGVAQSPRYKIIEKRQSVAFWCNPISGHATLYWYQQILGQGPKLLIQFQNNGVVDDSQLPKDRFSAERLKGVDSTLKIQPAKLEDSAVYLCASSFGGSGTEAFFGQGTRLTVV.

The V call is TRBV5-6, the J call TRBJ2-2; D is undetermined. The CDR3 has 15 residues. Between the trimmed V and J ends, which lost 2 bases and 4 bases, there was a span of 12 bases. CDR1 is SGHDT and CDR2 is YYEEEE in the germline V gene. DNA of the CDR3: TGTGCCAGCAGCTTCCCGGGTACGAGCACCGGGGAGCTGTTTTTT. Translated: CASSFPGTSTGELFF. The full variable domain, in which reference TRBV5-6 and TRBJ2-2 provide the parts outside the CDR3, is DAGVTQSPTHLIKTRGQQVTLRCSPKSGHDTVSWYQQALGQGPQFIFQYYEEEERQRGNFPDRFSGHQFPNYSSELNVNALLLGDSALYLCASSFPGTSTGELFFGEGSRLTVL.

The chain uses TRBV11-2 and TRBJ1-2; TRBD1 matches 7 bases. Germline V gene sequence: CDR1 SGHAT, CDR2 FQNNGV. The J segment lost 3 bases and the V segment lost 1 base, leaving 5 bases of the junction unmatched. The length of the CDR3 is 15 residues. CDR3 region: CASSLAGGWYYGYTF. In nucleotides, the CDR3 is TGTGCCAGCAGCTTAGCAGGGGGTTGGTACTATGGCTACACCTTC. Together with reference TRBV11-2 and TRBJ1-2, the CDR3 gives the full variable domain: EAGVAQSPRYKIIEKRQSVAFWCNPISGHATLYWYQQILGQGPKLLIQFQNNGVVDDSQLPKDRFSAERLKGVDSTLKIQPAKLEDSAVYLCASSLAGGWYYGYTFGSGTRLTVV.

This clone showed up just once. V and J are TRBV6-1 and TRBJ1-2; the D gene is possibly TRBD1 (5 bases). Germline loops: CDR1 MNHNS, CDR2 SASEGT. V was shortened by 0 bases and J by 4 bases, with 9 bases between the two germline ends. The CDR3 is 14 amino acids. The CDR3: CASSEAGGTYGYTF. DNA of the CDR3: TGTGCCAGCAGTGAAGCCGGGGGGACCTATGGCTACACCTTC.

V and J are TRBV6-1 and TRBJ1-1; D perhaps matches TRBD1 (5 bases). The V end was cut by 4 bases, the J end by 1 base, with 10 bases between. The germline gives CDR1 MNHNS, CDR2 SASEGT. There are 14 residues in the CDR3. For the CDR3, the DNA is TGTGCCAGCAGTGTGGACACTGCGAACACTGAAGCTTTCTTT. Protein product: CASSVDTANTEAFF.

The chain couples TRBV2 to TRBJ1-3, with TRBD1 identical over 11 bases. The germline V gene has CDR1 SNHLY and CDR2 FYNNEI. The CDR3 is made up of 14 amino acids. Trimming removed 7 bases from V and 7 bases from J; junction bases left unmatched: 6. This chain's CDR3 is CASKLGQGGNTIYF. As DNA, the CDR3 is TGTGCCAGCAAATTGGGACAGGGGGGCAACACCATATATTTT.

The rearrangement joins TRBV5-1 to TRBJ1-2; no clear D. Germline lookup yields CDR1 SGHRS and CDR2 YFSETQ. Trimming pared 0 bases from V and 8 bases from J, leaving 14 bases between. This CDR3 has 14 amino acids. The DNA for the CDR3 is TGCGCCAGCAGCTTGGGCGGAGGAGATAAAGGCTACACCTTC. This sequence encodes CASSLGGGDKGYTF.

J is TRBJ1-1 and V is TRBV5-1, with D perhaps TRBD1 (5 bases). Germline values: CDR1 SGHRS, CDR2 YFSETQ. The CDR3 is 14 amino acids. The ends were cut back, 3 bases at V and 0 bases at J, with 9 bases in the middle. CDR3 in amino acids: CASSWGYMNTEAFF. The CDR3 bases are TGCGCCAGCAGCTGGGGGTACATGAACACTGAAGCTTTCTTT.

CDR3 loop: CASIQAGWDEQFF. As DNA, the CDR3 is TGTGCCAGCATACAGGCGGGTTGGGATGAGCAGTTCTTC. This rearrangement joins TRBV2 to TRBJ2-1, with D perhaps being TRBD1 or TRBD2 (5 bases each). Germline CDR1 and CDR2: SNHLY and FYNNEI. The CDR3 sequence is 13 residues long. Trimming pared 7 bases from V and 8 bases from J, leaving 15 bases between.

V gene TRBV27 combines with J gene TRBJ2-4, with TRBD1 identical over 8 bases. J was trimmed by 3 bases and V by 2 bases; bases with no gene match: 3. The CDR3 is 15 amino acids. From germline, CDR1 is MNHEY and CDR2 SMNVEV (reference sequence). The CDR3 nucleotides read TGTGCCAGCAGTTTAACAGGGGGTGTCAAAAACATTCAGTACTTC. It translates to CASSLTGGVKNIQYF.

The chain is built from TRBV27 and TRBJ1-5; D not certain. The CDR3 runs 15 residues. V gave up 4 bases and J gave up 5 bases, with 15 bases separating them. From germline, CDR1 is MNHEY and CDR2 SMNVEV (reference sequence). The CDR3 DNA is TGTGCCAGCAGTTCCTTTTCGGACGGCGATCAGCCCCAGCATTTT. It is translated as CASSSFSDGDQPQHF.

DNA for the CDR3: TGTGCCAGCAGCCTCTCGCAGGGGGGATGGTACAATGAGCAGTTCTTC. Translating it yields CASSLSQGGWYNEQFF. This chain links TRBV13 with TRBJ2-1; weak D call: TRBD1 (7 bases). The CDR3 is made up of 16 amino acids. V shed 5 bases and J shed 4 bases, with 18 bases lying between them. Germline V gives CDR1 PRHDT, CDR2 FYEKMQ (reference sequence).

The V call is TRBV30, the J call TRBJ1-2, with TRBD1 as a possible D gene (5 bases). Per germline, CDR1 GTSNPN and CDR2 SVGIG (reference sequence). The V end was cut by 2 bases, the J end by 8 bases, with 21 bases between. The CDR3 is made up of 15 amino acids. The CDR3 protein is CAWSPFLGLGRGYTF. CDR3 DNA sequence: TGTGCCTGGAGTCCCTTCCTGGGGCTTGGTCGGGGCTACACCTTC.

This sequence joins TRBV7-9 and TRBJ1-5, with D unresolved. V lost 0 bases and J lost 4, with 1 base in between. This CDR3 region has 12 residues. Germline V gives CDR1 SEHNR, CDR2 FQNEAQ (reference sequence). The CDR3 protein is CASSLANQPQHF. In DNA, the CDR3 is TGTGCCAGCAGCTTAGCTAATCAGCCCCAGCATTTT.

The J gene is TRBJ2-3, the V gene TRBV7-2; a weak D match, TRBD1 (6 bases). From germline, CDR1 is SGHTA and CDR2 FQGNSA. V was pared by 1 base and J by 5 bases, with 13 bases between. The CDR3 is made up of 15 amino acids. The DNA for the CDR3 is TGTGCCAGCAGCTTAGGGGGGCCAGGGGTAGATACGCAGTATTTT. Its protein is CASSLGGPGVDTQYF.

The rearrangement uses TRBV7-6 and TRBJ2-3, with 8 nucleotides matching TRBD1. Trimming at V came to 3 bases and at J to 4 bases, leaving 6 bases not matched to a gene. This CDR3 is built from 15 residues. Looked up from germline, CDR1 is SGHVS and CDR2 is FNYEAQ. CDR3 sequence reads: CASSFQGAMADTQYF. DNA of the CDR3: TGTGCCAGCAGCTTTCAGGGGGCAATGGCAGATACGCAGTATTTT.

The chain couples TRBV4-1 to TRBJ1-3; D is ambiguous. Germline assignment: CDR1 MGHRA and CDR2 YSYEKL. The germline V and J ends were trimmed by 0 bases and 1 base, with 13 bases remaining between them. The CDR3 has 17 residues. The CDR3 DNA is TGCGCCAGCAGCCAAGAAGGGAACCGAGGATCTGGAAACACCATATATTTT. Translating gives CASSQEGNRGSGNTIYF.

The rearrangement uses TRBV18 and TRBJ1-1; D possibly corresponds to TRBD1 (5 bases). The germline V gene has CDR1 KGHSH and CDR2 LQKENI. This CDR3 has 15 amino acids. V gave up 2 bases and J gave up 1 base, with 11 bases separating them. DNA of the CDR3: TGTGCCAGCTCACCAGGGGCAGGGACGAACACTGAAGCTTTCTTT. This gives the protein CASSPGAGTNTEAFF.